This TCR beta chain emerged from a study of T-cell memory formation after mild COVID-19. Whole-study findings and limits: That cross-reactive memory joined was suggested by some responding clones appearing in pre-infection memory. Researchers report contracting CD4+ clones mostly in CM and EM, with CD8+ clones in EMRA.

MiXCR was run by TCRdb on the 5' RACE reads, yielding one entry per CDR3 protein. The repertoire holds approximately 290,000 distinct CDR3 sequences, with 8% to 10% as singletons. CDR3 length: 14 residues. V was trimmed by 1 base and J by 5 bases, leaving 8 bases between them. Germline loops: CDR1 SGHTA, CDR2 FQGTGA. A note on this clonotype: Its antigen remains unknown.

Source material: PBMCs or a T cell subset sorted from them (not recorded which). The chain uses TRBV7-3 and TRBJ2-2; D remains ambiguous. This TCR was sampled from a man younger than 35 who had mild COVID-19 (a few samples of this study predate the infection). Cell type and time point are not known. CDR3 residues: CASSLNRGTGELFF. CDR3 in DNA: TGTGCCAGCAGCTTAAACCGTGGGACCGGGGAGCTGTTTTTT.